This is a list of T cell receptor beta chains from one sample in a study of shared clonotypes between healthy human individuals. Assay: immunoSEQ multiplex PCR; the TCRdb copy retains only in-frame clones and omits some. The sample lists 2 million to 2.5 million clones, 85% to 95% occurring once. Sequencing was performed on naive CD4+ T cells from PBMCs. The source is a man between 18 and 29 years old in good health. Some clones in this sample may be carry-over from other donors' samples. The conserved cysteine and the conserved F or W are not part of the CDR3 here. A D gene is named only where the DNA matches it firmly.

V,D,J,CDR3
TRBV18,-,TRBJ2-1,ASSPRRGDYNEQF
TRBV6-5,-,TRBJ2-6,GARGGHSGANVLT
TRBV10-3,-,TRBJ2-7,AISGLPGGYEQY
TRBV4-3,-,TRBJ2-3,ASSRFSGAGTDTQY
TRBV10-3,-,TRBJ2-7,AIRHPALNEQY
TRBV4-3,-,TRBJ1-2,ASSQGVGDGYT
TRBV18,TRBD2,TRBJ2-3,ASSLGTSGTADTQY
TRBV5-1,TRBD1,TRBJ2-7,ASSLALPTGYSSYEQY
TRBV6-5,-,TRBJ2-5,ASSYSDKSQETQY
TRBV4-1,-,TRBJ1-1,ASSSQPVMNTEAF
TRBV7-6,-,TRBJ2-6,ASSLAAWANVLT
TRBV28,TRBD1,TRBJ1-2,ASGSPLGTVYGYT
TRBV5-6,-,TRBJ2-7,ASSLGTGAYEQY
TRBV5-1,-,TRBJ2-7,ASSFSRGAGGKHEQY
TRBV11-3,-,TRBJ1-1,ASSLGGPREAF
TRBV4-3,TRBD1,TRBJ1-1,ASSHNPGQGRPEAF
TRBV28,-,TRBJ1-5,ASSYYRLTGGYSNQPQH
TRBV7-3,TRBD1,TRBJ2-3,ASSPRDRGRTDTQY
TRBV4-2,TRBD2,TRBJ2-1,ASSQMSGGSYNEQF
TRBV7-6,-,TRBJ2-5,ASSSHGGGEETQY
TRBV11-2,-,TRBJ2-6,ASSSHNSGANVLT
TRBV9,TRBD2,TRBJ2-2,ASSVGLAGVTGELF
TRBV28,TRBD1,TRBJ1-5,ASSLTGPGGGQPQH
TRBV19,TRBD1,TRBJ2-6,ASAGGAASGANVLT
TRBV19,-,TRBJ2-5,ASSPRLGTETQY
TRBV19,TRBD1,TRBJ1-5,ASSTRQGASSNQPQH
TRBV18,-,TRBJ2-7,ASSPELRYEQY